This record looks at one T cell receptor beta chain sequence and its context. Its target is not known. This record comes from a study of lymphopenia after photon versus proton radiotherapy. Overall study findings and caveats: Better survival with proton therapy was suggested as possible, not demonstrated.

CDR3 length: 13 residues. CDR1 and CDR2 (germline): MNHEY, SVGAGI. Trimming removed 6 bases from V and 7 bases from J, with 13 bases in between. The method was immunoSEQ multiplex PCR; TCRdb's version includes in-frame clones alone and lacks a portion of them. The data show some 29,000 clones, with roughly four fifths seen just once and around a third held by the top ten. This TCR derives from a man over 45 with gastric cancer. The genes are TRBV6-5 and TRBJ1-5; a possible D gene is TRBD1 (6 bases). The input for sequencing was peripheral blood, taken from a patient treated with photon-based radiotherapy. The chain's CDR3 is CASSQGTEQPQHF. The CDR3 nucleotides read TGTGCCAGCAGCCAGGGGACGGAGCAGCCCCAGCATTTT.